The entry below describes one T cell receptor (beta chain). The entry originates in a study of radiation and T cells in renal cell carcinoma. TCRdb's table, derived via immunoSEQ multiplex PCR, lists solely in-frame clones and lacks some. This sample carries about 150,000 clones, approximately 90% of them seen once, and the ten largest clones take over 3.5%. The time point denotes: baseline pretreatment blood. Treatment specified: 15 Gy SBRT to primary tumor, nephrectomy 4 weeks later. The patient's renal cell carcinoma had clear cell pathology. This receptor was identified in a woman aged 70-85 years with renal cell carcinoma. The sequenced sample was blood, obtained from a patient whose treatment included radiotherapy and nephrectomy.

In DNA form, the CDR3 reads TGCGCCAGCAGCCAAGTCGAGGGGGCCAATTCACCCCTCCACTTT. Residues: CASSQVEGANSPLHF. The chain recombines TRBV4-1 with TRBJ1-6, with TRBD1 matching 7 bases. The V and J ends lost 1 base and 7 bases, in that order; junction bases with no gene match: 4. This CDR3 is built from 15 residues. Germline V CDR1 and CDR2: MGHRA, YSYEKL.